The sequence of this TCR beta chain was determined in a study of Graves' ophthalmopathy and Graves' hyperthyroidism. Points from the study as a whole: From stable hyperthyroidism, ophthalmopathy was separated by a 13-signature model with 85% to 90% sensitivity and roughly 81% specificity.

Donors with ophthalmopathy: moderate-to-severe activity, CAS ≥3, NOSPECS ≥4, duration under 3 months. Patients were diagnosed from clinical symptoms, serum thyroxine, TRAb, thyroid ultrasound and orbital computed tomography. This clonotype appeared many times. Its cognate antigen is unknown. Amplification of TCR beta CDR3 regions used RNA transcripts. Second-round multiplex PCR came after first-round RT-PCR with HTBI primers. TCRdb analysed the multiplex PCR reads with MiXCR anew, one entry per CDR3 protein. In the table there are 660,000 or so distinct CDR3 sequences, roughly two fifths of which are singletons. The sequence was obtained from an adult man with Graves' ophthalmopathy. Sequencing was performed on peripheral blood.

CDR3 sequence (DNA): TGTGCCAGCAGCTTAGTCGGACAGGCTCACTACGAGCAGTACTTC. Encoded protein: CASSLVGQAHYEQYF. The rearrangement links TRBV7-2 to TRBJ2-7, with TRBD1 matching over 7 bases. Germline V gene data show CDR1 as SGHTA and CDR2 as FQGNSA. This CDR3 is built from 15 residues. V shed 1 base and J 3 bases; nucleotides not matched to a gene: 6.